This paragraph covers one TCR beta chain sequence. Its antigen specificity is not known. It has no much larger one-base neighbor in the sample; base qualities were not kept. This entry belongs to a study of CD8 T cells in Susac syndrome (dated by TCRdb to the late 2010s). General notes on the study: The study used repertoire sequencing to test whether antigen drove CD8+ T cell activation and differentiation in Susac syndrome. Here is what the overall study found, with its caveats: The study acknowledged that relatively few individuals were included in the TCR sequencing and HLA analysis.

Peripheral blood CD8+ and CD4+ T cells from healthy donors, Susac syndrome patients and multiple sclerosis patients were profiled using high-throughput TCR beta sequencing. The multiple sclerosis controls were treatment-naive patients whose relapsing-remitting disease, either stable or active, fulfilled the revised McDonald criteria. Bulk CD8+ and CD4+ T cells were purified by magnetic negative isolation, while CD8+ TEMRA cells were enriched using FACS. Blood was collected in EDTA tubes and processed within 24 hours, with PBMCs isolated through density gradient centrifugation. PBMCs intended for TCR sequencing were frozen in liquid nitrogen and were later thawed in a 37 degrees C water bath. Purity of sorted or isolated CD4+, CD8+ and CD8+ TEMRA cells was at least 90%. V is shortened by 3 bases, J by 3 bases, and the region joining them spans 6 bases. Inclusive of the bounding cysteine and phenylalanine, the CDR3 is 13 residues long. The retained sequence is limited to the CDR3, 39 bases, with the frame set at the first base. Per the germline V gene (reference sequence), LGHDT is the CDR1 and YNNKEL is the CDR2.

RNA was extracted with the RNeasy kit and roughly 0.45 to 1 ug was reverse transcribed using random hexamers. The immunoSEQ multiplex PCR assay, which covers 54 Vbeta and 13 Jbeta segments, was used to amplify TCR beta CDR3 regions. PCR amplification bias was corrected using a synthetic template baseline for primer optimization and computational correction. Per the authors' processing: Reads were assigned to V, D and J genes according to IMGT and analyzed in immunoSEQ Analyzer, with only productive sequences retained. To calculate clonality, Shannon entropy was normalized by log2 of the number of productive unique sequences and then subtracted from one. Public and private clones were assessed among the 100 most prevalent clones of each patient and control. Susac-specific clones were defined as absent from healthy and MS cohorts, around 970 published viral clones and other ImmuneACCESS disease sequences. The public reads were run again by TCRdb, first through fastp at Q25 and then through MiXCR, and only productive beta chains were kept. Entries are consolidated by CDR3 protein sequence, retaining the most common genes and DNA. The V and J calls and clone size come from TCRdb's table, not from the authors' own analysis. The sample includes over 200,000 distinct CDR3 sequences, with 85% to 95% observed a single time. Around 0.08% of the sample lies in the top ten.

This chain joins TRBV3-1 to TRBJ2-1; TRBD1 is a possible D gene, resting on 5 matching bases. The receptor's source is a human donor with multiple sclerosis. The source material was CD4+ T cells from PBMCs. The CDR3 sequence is CASSQGRYNEQFF. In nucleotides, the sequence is TGTGCCAGCAGCCAGGGGCGCTACAATGAGCAGTTCTTC.